These 20 T cell receptor beta chains came from one sample sequenced in a study of graft-versus-host responses after intestinal transplantation. Profiling relied on immunoSEQ multiplex PCR, and the TCRdb table lists in-frame clones only, not all of them. The sample holds about 24,000 clones, 80% to 90% seen once. The input for sequencing was PBMCs, taken 450 to 480 days after intestinal transplant. Receptors were obtained from a human patient who received an intestinal transplant, so some T cells may come from the graft donor.

In its sample, this clone was seen once. The chain has TRBV9 and TRBJ1-1; maybe TRBD1 (5 bases). Germline V gives CDR1 SGDLS, CDR2 YYNGEE. This CDR3 has 14 amino acids. The V end was cut by 4 bases, the J end by 1 base, with 11 bases between. CDR3 region: CASSILTANTEAFF. The CDR3 DNA is TGTGCCAGCAGCATATTGACAGCGAACACTGAAGCTTTCTTT.

Only a few counts were recorded for this clone. The V gene is TRBV2, the J gene TRBJ2-3; the D call may be TRBD1 or TRBD2 (5 bases each). Germline CDR1 reads SNHLY; CDR2 reads FYNNEI. The CDR3 is made up of 10 amino acids. Trimming took 8 bases from V and 5 from J, leaving 5 bases between them. The CDR3 nucleotides are TGTGCCAGCGGGGGAGATACGCAGTATTTT. Amino acids: CASGGDTQYF. Full variable domain (missing parts from reference TRBV2 and TRBJ2-3): EPEVTQTPSHQVTQMGQEVILRCVPISNHLYFYWYRQILGQKVEFLVSFYNNEISEKSEIFDDQFSVERPDGSNFTLKIRSTKLEDSAMYFCASGGDTQYFGPGTRLTVL.

The J gene is TRBJ2-5, the V gene TRBV28; D tentatively fits TRBD1 or TRBD2 (5 bases each). The CDR3 consists of 15 residues. Germline values: CDR1 MDHEN, CDR2 SYDVKM. V lost 6 bases and J lost 5, with 19 bases in between. The CDR3 loop is CASSTPRQRGETQYF. The CDR3 DNA sequence: TGTGCCAGCAGCACCCCCCGACAGAGAGGGGAGACCCAGTACTTC.

The gene calls are TRBV5-1 and TRBJ2-7, with 8 positions matching TRBD2. V shed 4 bases, J shed 2 bases, and the junction held 11 bases outside the gene matches. Looked up from germline, CDR1 is SGHRS and CDR2 is YFSETQ. The CDR3 covers 16 residues. CDR3 in amino acids: CASSPAGTSGTYEQYF. In DNA form, the CDR3 reads TGCGCCAGCAGCCCGGCGGGCACTAGCGGAACCTACGAGCAGTACTTC.

The chain links TRBV18 to TRBJ2-7; D remains ambiguous. There are 12 residues in the CDR3. The V gene lost 0 bases and the J gene lost 3 bases, with 3 bases spanning the gap. Germline CDR1 is KGHSH and CDR2 is LQKENI. CDR3 loop: CASSPPSYEQYF. The CDR3, as DNA: TGTGCCAGCTCACCACCGAGCTACGAGCAGTACTTC. The complete variable domain, with remaining parts taken from reference TRBV18 and TRBJ2-7, reads NAGVMQNPRHLVRRRGQEARLRCSPMKGHSHVYWYRQLPEEGLKFMVYLQKENIIDESGMPKERFSAEFPKEGPSILRIQQVVRGDSAAYFCASSPPSYEQYFGPGTRLTVT.

The CDR3 protein is CARSFRSRAYEQYF. The CDR3 DNA is TGTGCCAGAAGCTTCCGGTCAAGAGCCTACGAGCAGTACTTC. The genes are TRBV5-3 and TRBJ2-7; the D is unclear. TRBV5-3 is an ORF, with its function uncertain. The V end lost 2 bases, the J end lost 2 bases, and 11 bases lay between the germline ends. The length of the CDR3 is 14 residues.

The J gene is TRBJ2-1, the V gene TRBV5-1, with 8 bases that match TRBD2. V trimming: 3 bases; J trimming: 5 bases; junction bases outside the gene matches: 10. The CDR3 sequence is 16 residues long. CDR1 is SGHRS and CDR2 is YFSETQ in the germline V gene. CDR3: CASSWQAGVGNNEQFF. CDR3 DNA: TGCGCCAGCAGCTGGCAAGCGGGAGTTGGGAACAATGAGCAGTTCTTC.

This chain uses TRBV18 with TRBJ1-2, with D tentatively TRBD1 (6 bases). V gave up 0 bases and J gave up 4 bases, with 18 bases separating them. This CDR3 has 17 amino acids. Germline V gives CDR1 KGHSH, CDR2 LQKENI. CDR3 residues: CASSPPLLDRQSYGYTF. The CDR3 DNA sequence: TGTGCCAGCTCACCACCGCTGTTAGACAGGCAAAGCTATGGCTACACCTTC. Based on the CDR3 plus reference TRBV18 and TRBJ1-2, the full variable domain is NAGVMQNPRHLVRRRGQEARLRCSPMKGHSHVYWYRQLPEEGLKFMVYLQKENIIDESGMPKERFSAEFPKEGPSILRIQQVVRGDSAAYFCASSPPLLDRQSYGYTFGSGTRLTVV.

The chain carries TRBV5-1 and TRBJ1-1; no clear D. Germline V gene lookup returns CDR1 SGHRS and CDR2 YFSETQ. The V end lost 0 bases, the J end lost 0 bases, and 3 bases lay between the germline ends. This CDR3 has 13 amino acids. The CDR3 DNA reads as TGCGCCAGCAGCTTGGAAATGAACACTGAAGCTTTCTTT. Its translation: CASSLEMNTEAFF.

The CDR3 reads CATSLRNTDTQYF. The CDR3 coding sequence is TGTGCCACCAGCTTGCGGAACACAGATACGCAGTATTTT. The genes are TRBV15 and TRBJ2-3; D gene ambiguous. The CDR3 contains 13 residues. The germline V gene has CDR1 LNHNV and CDR2 YYDKDF (reference sequence). The V end lost 5 bases, the J end lost 2 bases, and 8 bases lay between the germline ends. Full variable domain (rest looked up from reference TRBV15 and TRBJ2-3): DAMVIQNPRYQVTQFGKPVTLSCSQTLNHNVMYWYQQKSSQAPKLLFHYYDKDFNNEADTPDNFQSRRPNTSFCFLDIRSPGLGDTAMYLCATSLRNTDTQYFGPGTRLTVL.

The chain combines TRBV7-3 with TRBJ2-1, with 10 bases that match TRBD2. The germline CDR1 and CDR2 sequences are SGHTA and FQGTGA. Trimming removed 5 bases from V and 2 bases from J; junction bases left unmatched: 3. The CDR3 sequence is 15 residues long. The CDR3 DNA sequence: TGTGCCAGCAGCCCACTAGCGGGGCCCTACAATGAGCAGTTCTTC. As protein: CASSPLAGPYNEQFF.

In this sample, this clone turned up a few times. This CDR3 is CASSQDETASYEQYF. CDR3 DNA sequence: TGTGCCAGCAGCCAAGATGAGACCGCCTCCTACGAGCAGTACTTC. V and J are TRBV4-2 and TRBJ2-7; D unclear. The CDR3 is 15 amino acids. V lost 0 bases to trimming and J lost 0 bases, with 9 bases between them. Germline loops: CDR1 LGHNA, CDR2 YNFKEQ.

The genes are TRBV28 and TRBJ1-6; D unresolved. The CDR3 contains 14 residues. The germline CDR1 and CDR2 sequences are MDHEN and SYDVKM. Trimming took off 6 bases at V and 8 bases at J, with 14 bases between the two ends. The CDR3, as DNA: TGTGCCAGCAGCTCGGTGGGCCTGCATTCACCCCTCCACTTT. It encodes CASSSVGLHSPLHF.

The rearrangement joins TRBV13 to TRBJ1-4; possibly TRBD1 for D (5 bases). V shed 2 bases and J shed 8 bases, with 12 bases lying between them. Looked up from germline, CDR1 is PRHDT and CDR2 is FYEKMQ (reference sequence). The CDR3 extends over 14 amino acids. CDR3 sequence (DNA): TGTGCCAGCAGCTTATCTGGGGCGGGGGAAAAACTGTTTTTT. Amino acids: CASSLSGAGEKLFF.

The rearrangement links TRBV4-1 to TRBJ2-6; a weak D match, TRBD2 (6 bases). CDR3 size: 16 residues. The germline V gene encodes CDR1 MGHRA and CDR2 YSYEKL. Trimming left V 3 bases short and J 0 bases short, with 9 bases between. For the CDR3, the DNA is TGCGCCAGCAGCCAGGCGGGGAACTCTGGGGCCAACGTCCTGACTTTC. Translated, it gives CASSQAGNSGANVLTF.

V gene TRBV11-2 combines with J gene TRBJ2-7; no firm D call. The V end was cut by 1 base, the J end by 2 bases, with 15 bases between. The CDR3 runs to 16 residues. Germline CDR1 reads SGHAT; CDR2 reads FQNNGV. The CDR3 protein is CASSLVTGKRTYEQYF. In DNA form, the CDR3 reads TGTGCCAGCAGCTTAGTAACCGGAAAGCGAACCTACGAGCAGTACTTC.

The chain's CDR3 is CASSIRVGEQFF. CDR3 coding DNA: TGTGCCAGTAGTATCAGGGTAGGGGAGCAGTTCTTC. The chain links TRBV19 to TRBJ2-1, with D perhaps TRBD1 (5 bases). Germline assignment: CDR1 LNHDA and CDR2 SQIVND (reference sequence). The V and J ends lost 3 bases and 10 bases respectively, with 10 bases between them. This CDR3 has 12 amino acids.

This sequence joins TRBV5-1 and TRBJ1-1; D remains ambiguous. Germline assignment: CDR1 SGHRS and CDR2 YFSETQ. There are 13 residues in the CDR3. The ends were cut back, 1 base at V and 4 bases at J, with 8 bases in the middle. This CDR3 is CASSLSGPTEAFF. CDR3 DNA: TGCGCCAGCAGCTTGAGCGGACCCACTGAAGCTTTCTTT.

The V gene is TRBV5-1, the J gene TRBJ1-1; D is possibly TRBD1 (6 bases). Trimming removed 4 bases from V and 0 bases from J, with 13 bases in between. This CDR3 has 15 amino acids. In germline, CDR1 is SGHRS, CDR2 YFSETQ. The CDR3 nucleotides are TGCGCCAGCAGCCCCCTACAGGGTTTGAACACTGAAGCTTTCTTT. Translating it yields CASSPLQGLNTEAFF. The full variable domain, its missing parts supplied by reference TRBV5-1 and TRBJ1-1, is KAGVTQTPRYLIKTRGQQVTLSCSPISGHRSVSWYQQTPGQGLQFLFEYFSETQRNKGNFPGRFSGRQFSNSRSEMNVSTLELGDSALYLCASSPLQGLNTEAFFGQGTRLTVV.

The CDR3 DNA reads TGTGCCAGCTCACCAGGGGGAGATACGCAGTATTTT. As protein: CASSPGGDTQYF. The gene calls are TRBV18 and TRBJ2-3; D possibly matches TRBD1 or TRBD2 (5 bases each). The CDR3 contains 12 residues. The germline V gene encodes CDR1 KGHSH and CDR2 LQKENI. Trimming removed 2 bases at V and 5 bases at J, with 5 bases between.